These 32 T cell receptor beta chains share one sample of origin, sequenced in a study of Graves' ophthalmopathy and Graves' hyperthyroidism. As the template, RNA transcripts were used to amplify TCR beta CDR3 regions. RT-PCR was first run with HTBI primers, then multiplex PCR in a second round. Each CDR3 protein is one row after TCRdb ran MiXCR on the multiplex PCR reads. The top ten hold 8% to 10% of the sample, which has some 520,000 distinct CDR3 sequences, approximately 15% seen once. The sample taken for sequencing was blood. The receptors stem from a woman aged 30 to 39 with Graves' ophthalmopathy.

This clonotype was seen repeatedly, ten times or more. The chain's CDR3 is CASSPGRDTEAFF. The CDR3 nucleotides are TGTGCCAGCTCACCGGGGCGGGACACTGAAGCTTTCTTT. The chain has TRBV18 and TRBJ1-1, with TRBD1 as a possible D gene (5 bases). Germline loops: CDR1 KGHSH, CDR2 LQKENI. Between the trimmed V and J ends, which lost 3 bases and 3 bases, there was a span of 8 bases. The CDR3 totals 13 residues.

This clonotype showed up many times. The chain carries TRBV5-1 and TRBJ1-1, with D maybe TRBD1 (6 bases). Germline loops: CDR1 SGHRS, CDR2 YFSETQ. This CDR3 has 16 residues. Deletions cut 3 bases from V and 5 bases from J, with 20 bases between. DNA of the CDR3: TGCGCCAGCAGCTCTCGGGGGGCAGGCCGATCGACTGAAGCTTTCTTT. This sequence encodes CASSSRGAGRSTEAFF.

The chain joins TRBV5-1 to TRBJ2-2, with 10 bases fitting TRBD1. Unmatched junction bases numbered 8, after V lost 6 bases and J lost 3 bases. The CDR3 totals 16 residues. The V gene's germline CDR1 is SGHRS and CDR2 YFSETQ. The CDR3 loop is CASKWTGTGDTGELFF. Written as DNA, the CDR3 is TGCGCCAGCAAATGGACCGGGACAGGGGACACCGGGGAGCTGTTTTTT.

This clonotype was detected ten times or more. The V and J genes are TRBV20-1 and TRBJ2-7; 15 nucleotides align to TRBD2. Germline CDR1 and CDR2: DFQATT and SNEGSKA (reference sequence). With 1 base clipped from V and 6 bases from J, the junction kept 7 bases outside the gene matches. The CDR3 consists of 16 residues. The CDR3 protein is CSARAWTSGREPEQYF. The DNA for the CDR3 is TGCAGTGCTAGAGCTTGGACTAGCGGGAGGGAGCCCGAGCAGTACTTC.

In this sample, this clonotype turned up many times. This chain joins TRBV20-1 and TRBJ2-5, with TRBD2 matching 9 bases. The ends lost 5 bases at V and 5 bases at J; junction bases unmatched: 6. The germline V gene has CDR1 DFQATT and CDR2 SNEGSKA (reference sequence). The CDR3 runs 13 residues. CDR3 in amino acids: CSASGTSRETQYF. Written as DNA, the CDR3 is TGCAGTGCTTCCGGGACTAGCCGGGAGACCCAGTACTTC.

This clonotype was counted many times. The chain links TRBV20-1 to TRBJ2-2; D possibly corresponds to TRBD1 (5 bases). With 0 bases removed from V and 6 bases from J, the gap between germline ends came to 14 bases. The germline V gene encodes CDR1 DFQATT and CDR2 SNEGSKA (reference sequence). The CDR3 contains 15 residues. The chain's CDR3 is CSAREVAGSPGELFF. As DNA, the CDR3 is TGCAGTGCTAGAGAGGTAGCAGGGTCCCCCGGGGAGCTGTTTTTT.

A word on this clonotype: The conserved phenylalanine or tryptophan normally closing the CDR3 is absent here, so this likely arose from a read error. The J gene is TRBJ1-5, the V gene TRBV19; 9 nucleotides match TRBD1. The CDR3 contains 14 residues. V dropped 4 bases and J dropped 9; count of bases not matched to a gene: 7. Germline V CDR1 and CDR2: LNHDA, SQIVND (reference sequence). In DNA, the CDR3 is TGTGCCAGTAGTACTCGGGACAGGGAACGGCCCCAGCATTAT. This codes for CASSTRDRERPQHY.

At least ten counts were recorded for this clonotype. The CDR3 DNA is TGTGCCAGCAGGCACACCGGGACAGGACCAAGGGACTTCGAGCAGTACTTC. Encoded protein: CASRHTGTGPRDFEQYF. The gene calls are TRBV28 and TRBJ2-7; 8 nucleotides match TRBD1. The germline V gene encodes CDR1 MDHEN and CDR2 SYDVKM. CDR3 size: 17 residues. Germline trimming cut 6 bases from V and 6 bases from J; bases unmatched to any gene: 19.

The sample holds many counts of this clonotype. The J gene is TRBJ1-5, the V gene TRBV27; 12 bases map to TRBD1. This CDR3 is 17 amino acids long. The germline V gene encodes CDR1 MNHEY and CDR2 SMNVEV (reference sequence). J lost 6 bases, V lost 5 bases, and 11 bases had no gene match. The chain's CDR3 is CASSPEGGQGAGQPQHF. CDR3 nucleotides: TGTGCCAGCAGTCCGGAGGGGGGACAGGGGGCCGGTCAGCCCCAGCATTTT.

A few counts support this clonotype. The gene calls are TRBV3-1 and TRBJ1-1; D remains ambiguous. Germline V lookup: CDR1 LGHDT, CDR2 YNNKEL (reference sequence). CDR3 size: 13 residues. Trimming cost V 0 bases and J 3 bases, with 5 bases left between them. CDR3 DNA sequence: TGTGCCAGCAGCCAAGAACCGTACACTGAAGCTTTCTTT. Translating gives CASSQEPYTEAFF.

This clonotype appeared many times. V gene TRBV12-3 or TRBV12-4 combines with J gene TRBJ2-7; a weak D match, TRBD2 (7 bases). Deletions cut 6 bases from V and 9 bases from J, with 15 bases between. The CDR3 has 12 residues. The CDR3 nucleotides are TGTGCCAGCAGCCCGAGGGGGGGGTGGCAGTACTTC. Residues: CASSPRGGWQYF.

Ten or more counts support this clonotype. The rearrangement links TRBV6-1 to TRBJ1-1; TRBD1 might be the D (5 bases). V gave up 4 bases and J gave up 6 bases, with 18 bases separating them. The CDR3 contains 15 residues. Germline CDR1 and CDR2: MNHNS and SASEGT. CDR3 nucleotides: TGTGCCAGCAGTGCTCAATATAGCGGGGGGGCTGAAGCTTTCTTT. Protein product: CASSAQYSGGAEAFF.

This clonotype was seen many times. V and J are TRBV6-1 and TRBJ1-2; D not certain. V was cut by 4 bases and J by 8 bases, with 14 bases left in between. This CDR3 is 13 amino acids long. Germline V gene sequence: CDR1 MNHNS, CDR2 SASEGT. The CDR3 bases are TGTGCCAGCAGTGTGCGAAGGGATGAAGGCTACACCTTC. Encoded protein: CASSVRRDEGYTF.

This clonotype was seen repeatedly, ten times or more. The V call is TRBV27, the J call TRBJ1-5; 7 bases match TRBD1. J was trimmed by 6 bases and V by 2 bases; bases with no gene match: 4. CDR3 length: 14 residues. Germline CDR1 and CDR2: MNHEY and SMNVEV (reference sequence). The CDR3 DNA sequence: TGTGCCAGCAGTTTAAGGGGGCGCGGTCAGCCCCAGCATTTT. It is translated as CASSLRGRGQPQHF.

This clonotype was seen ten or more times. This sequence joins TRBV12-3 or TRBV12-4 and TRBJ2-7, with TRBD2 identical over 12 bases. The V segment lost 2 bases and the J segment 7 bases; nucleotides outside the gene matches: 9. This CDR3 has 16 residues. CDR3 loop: CASSLLGLAGGHEQYF. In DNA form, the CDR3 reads TGTGCCAGCAGTTTATTGGGTCTAGCGGGAGGGCATGAGCAGTACTTC.

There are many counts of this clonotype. Here the CDR3 reads CASSGRQGARGYTF. The CDR3 DNA reads as TGTGCCAGCAGCGGCAGACAGGGGGCGAGGGGCTACACCTTC. The chain couples TRBV7-2 to TRBJ1-2, with 10 bases identical to TRBD1. In germline, CDR1 is SGHTA, CDR2 FQGNSA. With V trimmed by 5 bases and J by 8 bases, 8 bases remained unmatched. The CDR3 length is 14 residues.

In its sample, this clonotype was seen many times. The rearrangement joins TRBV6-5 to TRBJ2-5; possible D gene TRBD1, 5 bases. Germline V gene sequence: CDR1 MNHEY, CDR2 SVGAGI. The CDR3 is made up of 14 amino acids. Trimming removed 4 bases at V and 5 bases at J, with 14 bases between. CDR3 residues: CASSSKGARETQYF. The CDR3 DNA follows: TGTGCCAGCAGTTCGAAAGGGGCGCGGGAGACCCAGTACTTC.

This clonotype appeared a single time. In nucleotides, the CDR3 is TGTGCCAGCAGTGGGGGGGGAACTTCTGGGGCCAACGTCCTGACTTTC. It yields the protein CASSGGGTSGANVLTF. V is TRBV27 and J is TRBJ2-6; 7 bases line up with TRBD2. The CDR3 covers 16 residues. V was pared by 5 bases and J by 1 base, with 5 bases of the junction left unmatched. The germline V gene has CDR1 MNHEY and CDR2 SMNVEV (reference sequence).

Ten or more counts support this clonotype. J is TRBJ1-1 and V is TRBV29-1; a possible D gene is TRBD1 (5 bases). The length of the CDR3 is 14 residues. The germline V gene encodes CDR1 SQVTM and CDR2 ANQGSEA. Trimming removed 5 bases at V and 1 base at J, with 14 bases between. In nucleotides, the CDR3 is TGCAGCGTTCATCTTTCGGGACGGAACACTGAAGCTTTCTTT. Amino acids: CSVHLSGRNTEAFF.

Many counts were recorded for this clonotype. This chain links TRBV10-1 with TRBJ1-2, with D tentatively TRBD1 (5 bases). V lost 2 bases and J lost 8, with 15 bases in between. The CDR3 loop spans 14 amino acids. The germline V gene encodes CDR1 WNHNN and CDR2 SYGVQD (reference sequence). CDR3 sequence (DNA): TGCGCCAGCAGTGAGCCTCGTATGGGGGACGGCTACACCTTC. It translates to CASSEPRMGDGYTF.

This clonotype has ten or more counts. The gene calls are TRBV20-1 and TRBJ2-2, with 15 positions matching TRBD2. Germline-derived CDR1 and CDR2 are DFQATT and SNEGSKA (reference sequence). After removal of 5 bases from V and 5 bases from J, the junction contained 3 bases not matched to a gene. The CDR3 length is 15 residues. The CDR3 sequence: CSALGTSGRTGELFF. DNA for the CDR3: TGCAGTGCTCTCGGGACTAGCGGGAGGACCGGGGAGCTGTTTTTT.

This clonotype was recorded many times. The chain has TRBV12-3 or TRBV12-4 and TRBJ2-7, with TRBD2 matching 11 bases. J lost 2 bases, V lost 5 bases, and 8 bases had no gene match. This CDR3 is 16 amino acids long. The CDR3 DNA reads TGTGCCAGCAGTCGTAGCGGGAGGGGCCCACCCTACGAGCAGTACTTC. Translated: CASSRSGRGPPYEQYF.

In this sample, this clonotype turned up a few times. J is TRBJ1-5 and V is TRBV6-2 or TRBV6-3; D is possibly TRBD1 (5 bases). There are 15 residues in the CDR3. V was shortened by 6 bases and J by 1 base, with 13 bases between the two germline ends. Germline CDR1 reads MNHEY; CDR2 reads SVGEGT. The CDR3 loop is CASSPQGQSNQPQHF. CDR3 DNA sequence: TGTGCCAGCAGCCCCCAGGGCCAAAGCAATCAGCCCCAGCATTTT.

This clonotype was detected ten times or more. The CDR3 sequence: CASRAKPTGGSYEQYF. CDR3 DNA: TGTGCCAGCAGAGCCAAACCGACAGGCGGATCCTACGAGCAGTACTTC. The V gene is TRBV6-1, the J gene TRBJ2-7; D may be TRBD1 (6 bases). Germline V lookup: CDR1 MNHNS, CDR2 SASEGT. The CDR3 sequence is 16 residues long. V was pared by 6 bases and J by 1 base, with 19 bases between.

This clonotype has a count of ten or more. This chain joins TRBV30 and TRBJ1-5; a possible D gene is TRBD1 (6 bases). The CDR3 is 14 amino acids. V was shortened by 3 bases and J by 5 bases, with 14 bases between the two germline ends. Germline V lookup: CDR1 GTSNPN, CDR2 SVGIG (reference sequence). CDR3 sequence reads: CAWSVNRDYQPQHF. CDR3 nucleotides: TGTGCCTGGAGCGTTAACAGGGACTATCAGCCCCAGCATTTT. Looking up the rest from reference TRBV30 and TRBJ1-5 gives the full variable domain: SQTIHQWPATLVQPVGSPLSLECTVEGTSNPNLYWYRQAAGRGLQLLFYSVGIGQISSEVPQNLSASRPQDRQFILSSKKLLLSDSGFYLCAWSVNRDYQPQHFGDGTRLSIL.

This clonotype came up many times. The CDR3 DNA sequence: TGTGCCAGCAGTCCGCCCAACAGGGCGAACACTGAAGCTTTCTTT. As protein: CASSPPNRANTEAFF. The chain couples TRBV12-3 or TRBV12-4 to TRBJ1-1; the D gene is possibly TRBD1 (6 bases). The CDR3 has 15 amino acids. V dropped 5 bases and J dropped 1 base, with 14 bases sitting between them.

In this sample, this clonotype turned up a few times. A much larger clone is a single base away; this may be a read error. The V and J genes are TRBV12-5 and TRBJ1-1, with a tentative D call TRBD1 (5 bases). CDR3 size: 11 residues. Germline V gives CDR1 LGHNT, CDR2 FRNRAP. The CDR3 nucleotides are TGTGCTAGTGGGCCGTGGGGGGAAGCTTGCTTT. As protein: CASGPWGEACF.

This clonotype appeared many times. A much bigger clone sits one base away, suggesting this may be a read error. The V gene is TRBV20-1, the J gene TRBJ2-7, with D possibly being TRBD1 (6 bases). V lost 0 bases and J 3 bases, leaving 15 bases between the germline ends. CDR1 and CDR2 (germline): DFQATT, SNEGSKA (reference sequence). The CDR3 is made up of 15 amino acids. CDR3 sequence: CSARDNAEGHYEQYF. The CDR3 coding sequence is TGCAGTGCTAGAGATAACGCAGAGGGACACTACGAGCAGTACTTC.

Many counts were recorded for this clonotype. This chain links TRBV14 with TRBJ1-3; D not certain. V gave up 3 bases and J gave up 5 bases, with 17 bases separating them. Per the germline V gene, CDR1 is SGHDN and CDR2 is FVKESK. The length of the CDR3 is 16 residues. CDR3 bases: TGTGCCAGCAGCCAGGCAAGGCCGAATTATAGAAACACCATATATTTT. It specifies CASSQARPNYRNTIYF.

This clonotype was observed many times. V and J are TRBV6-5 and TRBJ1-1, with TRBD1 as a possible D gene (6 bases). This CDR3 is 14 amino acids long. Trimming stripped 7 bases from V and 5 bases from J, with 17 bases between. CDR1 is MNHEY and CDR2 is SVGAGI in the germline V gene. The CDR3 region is CASTKQGGGTEAFF. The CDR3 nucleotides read TGTGCCAGCACGAAACAGGGCGGAGGAACTGAAGCTTTCTTT.

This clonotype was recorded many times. The DNA of the CDR3 is TGTGCCAGTAGTATCCCAGGTGACTCCTACGAGCAGTACTTC. Translation: CASSIPGDSYEQYF. The chain joins TRBV19 to TRBJ2-7; D call uncertain. Trimming shortened V by 3 bases and J by 0 bases, and 9 bases separated the two germline ends. This CDR3 is built from 14 residues. CDR1 is LNHDA, CDR2 SQIVND, per germline (reference sequence).

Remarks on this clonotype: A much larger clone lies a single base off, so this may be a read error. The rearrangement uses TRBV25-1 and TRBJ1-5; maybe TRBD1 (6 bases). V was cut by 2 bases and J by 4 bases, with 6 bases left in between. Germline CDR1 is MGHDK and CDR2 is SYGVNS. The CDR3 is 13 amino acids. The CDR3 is CASSETGNQPQHF. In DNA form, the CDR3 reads TGTGCCAGCAGTGAAACAGGGAATCAGCCCCAGCATTTT.